The clone carrying this T cell receptor beta chain was observed many times. Its cognate antigen is unknown. The data were obtained in a study of T cells in Graves' hyperthyroidism and ophthalmopathy. Study summary: Peripheral blood collection took place at initial diagnosis, before any treatment. Overall study results and limits: Blood also held most thyroid clonotypes expanded beyond 0.001.

The CDR3 sequence is 16 residues long. The V and J ends lost 2 bases and 0 bases, in that order; junction bases with no gene match: 5. CDR1 and CDR2 (germline): SGHAT, FQNNGV. It was RNA transcripts that yielded the amplified TCR beta CDR3 regions. Primed by the HTBI set, a first-round RT-PCR was run on the TCR CDR3. One entry per CDR3 protein results from TCRdb running MiXCR on the multiplex PCR reads. The sample yields hundreds of thousands of distinct CDR3 sequences, roughly a quarter seen once. The chain links TRBV11-2 to TRBJ2-7; 9 bases fit TRBD1. The sequencing input was blood. The source of this sequence is a woman between 25 and 40 years old with Graves' ophthalmopathy. CDR3 coding DNA: TGTGCCAGCAGCTTAACCCGGGACAGGGTCTCCTACGAGCAGTACTTC. Its translation is CASSLTRDRVSYEQYF.